This T cell receptor beta chain was recorded in a study of T cell responses to AZD1222 COVID-19 vaccine (dated by TCRdb to the early 2020s). Turning to the overall study: AZD1222 recipients with second doses at about 4 weeks or about 12 weeks were pooled, because spike-specific TCR depth and breadth did not differ between schedules. TCR sequencing covered over 230 trial participants: 200 to 210 given two doses of AZD1222 and around 25 given two doses of MenACWY control vaccine. Enrollment into the trials was organized by age into subgroups of 18-55, 56-69 and 70-plus years, and those subgroups contained approximately 160, 26 and 62 TCR-sequenced participants, respectively.

Points on this clone: The specificity of this receptor is unknown. No much larger clonotype is one base removed from it; base qualities were not supplied.

V is shortened by 1 base, J by 5 bases, and the region joining them spans 12 bases. According to the germline V gene, CDR1 reads MGHRA and CDR2 reads YSYEKL. Inclusive of the bounding cysteine and phenylalanine, the CDR3 is 14 residues long. This entry keeps only the CDR3 DNA: 42 bases, framed from base 1. The CDR3 regions of human TCRbeta chains were analyzed by immunosequencing. The study's processing was this. TCRs in the repertoires were matched against a reference library of SARS-CoV-2-specific TCRs that had been generated with the MIRA antigen-specificity platform. Breadth meant the fraction of unique TCRs that were SARS-CoV-2-associated, whereas depth meant the fraction of total T cells that were SARS-CoV-2-associated. Each spike-specific TCR was assigned to its reactive spike region and to a CD4 or CD8 class using the MIRA data. Log10-transformed breadth and depth values were compared by one-way ANOVA with Sidak's multiple comparisons tests. This immuneACCESS table, as held by TCRdb, lists in-frame sequences with V and J called but not all clones. Of the missing ones, under half trace to an unresolved V gene in checked studies; the others have no known cause. For V, J and clone size, that table is used; D and trimming come from the DNA. Recorded for this sample are 150,000 to 160,000 clones; 90% of them occurred a single time. Clones ranked in the top ten supply roughly 1.9% of the sample.

The sample's time point label is to be understood as: baseline before first vaccination. The vaccinee samples were drawn from two UK trials, COV001 and COV002, one of which was a single-blind randomized controlled phase 2/3 trial testing AZD1222 (ChAdOx1 nCoV-19) in healthy adults. For TCRbeta chain sequencing, PBMC samples from trial participants were taken at day 0 and at day 28 after the second dose. The paper's findings and limits, for the study overall: Participants were mostly white British and included more females than males, and it was suggested by the authors that clonal diversity may have been underestimated. The whole spike protein was spanned by vaccine-associated CD4 TCRs, and dominant responses were seen in regions 160-218 and 743-854. Spike-specific TCR breadth and depth rose significantly after two AZD1222 doses compared with day 0 and with MenACWY recipients. In the small 56-69-year group, the increase in depth fell short of significance, most likely because of low power. Conclusions about previously exposed vaccinees are limited, since just a handful of AZD1222 recipients were seropositive for SARS-CoV-2 at baseline. Epitopes outside the regions mutated in the B.1.351 and B.1.1.7 variants were reportedly recognized by nearly half of the unique spike-specific TCRs. No day 14 peak-response samples were available, so repertoires were characterized only after the peak T cell response.

The sequencing used peripheral blood, collected on day 0 of AZD1222 vaccination. This receptor was identified in an adult in good health. Here the chain combines TRBV4-1 and TRBJ2-7, and perhaps TRBD1 as D gene, on 6 matching bases. In nucleotides, the sequence is TGCGCCAGCAGCCAAGTACAGGGTAATAACGAGCAGTACTTC. Its amino acids are CASSQVQGNNEQYF.